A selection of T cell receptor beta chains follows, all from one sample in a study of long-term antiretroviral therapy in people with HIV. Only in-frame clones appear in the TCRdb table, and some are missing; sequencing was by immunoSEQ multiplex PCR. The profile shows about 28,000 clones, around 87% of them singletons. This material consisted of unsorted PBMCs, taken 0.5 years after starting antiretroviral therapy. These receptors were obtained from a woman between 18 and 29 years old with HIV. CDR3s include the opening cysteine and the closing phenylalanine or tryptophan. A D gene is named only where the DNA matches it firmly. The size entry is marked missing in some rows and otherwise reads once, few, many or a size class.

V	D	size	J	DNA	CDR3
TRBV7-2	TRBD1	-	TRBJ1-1	TGTGCCAGCAGCTCGAGTCAGGGGGTAAACACTGAAGCTTTCTTT	CASSSSQGVNTEAFF
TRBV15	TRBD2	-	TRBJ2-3	TGTGCCACCAGCAGAGGTGGACTAGCGGGGTCCGATACGCAGTATTTT	CATSRGGLAGSDTQYF
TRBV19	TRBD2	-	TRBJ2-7	TGTGCCAGTAGTATAGGCCCTAGCGGGAACTACGAGCAGTACTTC	CASSIGPSGNYEQYF
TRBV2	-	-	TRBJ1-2	TGTGCCAGCAGTGCCGACGGAATGAGCTATGGCTACACCTTC	CASSADGMSYGYTF
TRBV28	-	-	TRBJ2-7	TGTGCCAGCAGCCCGAGCGCGATCCTAAAGCAGTACTTC	CASSPSAILKQYF
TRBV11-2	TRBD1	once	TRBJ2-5	TGTGCCAGCAGCTATCGAGGGACAGGGGAAGAGACCCAGTACTTC	CASSYRGTGEETQYF
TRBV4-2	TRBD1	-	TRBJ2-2	TGTGCCAGCAGCCCCCCAGGGGGAGCTTCCGGGGAGCTGTTTTTT	CASSPPGGASGELFF
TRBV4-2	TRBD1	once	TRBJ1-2	TGTGCCAGCAGCCAAGGCACAGGGGCAGATGGCTACACCTTC	CASSQGTGADGYTF
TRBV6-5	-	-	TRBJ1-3	TGTGCCAGCAGTTACTCGAACATGGGCACTGGAAACACCATATATTTT	CASSYSNMGTGNTIYF
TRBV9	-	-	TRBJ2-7	TGTGCCAGCAGTGCTGAGACTTTCTCCTACGAGCAGTACTTC	CASSAETFSYEQYF
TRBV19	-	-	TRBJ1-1	TGTGCCAGTACCCCTTTTGGAGGGATGGAGAACACTGAAGCTTTCTTT	CASTPFGGMENTEAFF
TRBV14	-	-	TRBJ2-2	TGTGCCAGCAGCCAAGGCCCCGGGAGATGGACCGGGGAGCTGTTTTTT	CASSQGPGRWTGELFF
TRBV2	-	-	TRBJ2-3	TGTGCCAGCAGTTATCAAACTAGCACAGATACGCAGTATTTT	CASSYQTSTDTQYF
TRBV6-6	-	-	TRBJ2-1	TGTGCCAGCAGTTACAATGAGCAGTTCTTC	CASSYNEQFF
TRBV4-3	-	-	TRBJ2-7	TGCGCCAGCAGCCAAGATGTCCACTCCTACGAGCAGTACTTC	CASSQDVHSYEQYF
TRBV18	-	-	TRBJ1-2	TGTGCCAGCTCACCAAGGGGAACACTCAACTATGGCTACACCTTC	CASSPRGTLNYGYTF
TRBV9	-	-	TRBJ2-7	TGTGCCAGCAGCGTGGGCGCGGACTCCTACGAGCAGTACTTC	CASSVGADSYEQYF
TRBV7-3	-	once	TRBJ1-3	TGTGCCAGCAGCTTAAATTCCAGACCGACCTCTGGAAACACCATATATTTT	CASSLNSRPTSGNTIYF
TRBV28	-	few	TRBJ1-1	TGTGCCAGCATCGCTGTAGGGGAGGGTGAAGCTTTCTTT	CASIAVGEGEAFF
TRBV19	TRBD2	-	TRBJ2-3	TGTGCCAGTAGTAGGGGACTAGCGGGAGCTGGGACAGATACGCAGTATTTT	CASSRGLAGAGTDTQYF
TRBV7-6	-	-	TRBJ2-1	TGTGCCAGCAGCTTAGGTGGCCTAGCGCTAGGGGGCGAGCAGTTCTTC	CASSLGGLALGGEQFF
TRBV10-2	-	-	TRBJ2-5	TGCGCCAGCATCCGAAGGGACGGACCCCTTCAAGAGACCCAGTACTTC	CASIRRDGPLQETQYF
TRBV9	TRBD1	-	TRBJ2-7	TGTGCCAGCAGCCCCGGACAGGGGATGGCCTACGAGCAGTACTTC	CASSPGQGMAYEQYF
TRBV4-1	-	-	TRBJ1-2	TGCGCCAGCAGCCAAGACCCAGCAGGGCCATATGGCTACACCTTC	CASSQDPAGPYGYTF
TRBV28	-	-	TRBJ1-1	TGTGCCAGCAGTCCTCGGCCCGCGGCCCCGGCCGGAGCTTTCTTT	CASSPRPAAPAGAFF
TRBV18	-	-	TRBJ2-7	TGTGCCAGCTCACTCCTTGTGACAGAGACTGACGAGCAGTACTTC	CASSLLVTETDEQYF
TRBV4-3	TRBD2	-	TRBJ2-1	TGCGCCAGCAGCCAATCGGGACTATACGGGGATGAGCAGTTCTTC	CASSQSGLYGDEQFF
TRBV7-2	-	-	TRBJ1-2	TGTGCCAGCAGCTTAAGAGGAAAGGCTGGCTACACCTTC	CASSLRGKAGYTF
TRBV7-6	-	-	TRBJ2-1	TGTGCCAGCTCAGAGTTCTCCTACAATGAGCAGTTCTTC	CASSEFSYNEQFF
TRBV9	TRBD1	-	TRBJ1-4	TGTGCCAGCAGCGCGGCGGGACAGGGGAATGAAAAACTGTTTTTT	CASSAAGQGNEKLFF
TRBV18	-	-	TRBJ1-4	TGTGCCAGCTCACCCCGCACTGCAACTAATGAAAAACTGTTTTTT	CASSPRTATNEKLFF
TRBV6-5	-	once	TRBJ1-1	TGTGCCAGCAGTTACTCGCGCCGGAGTACCCTTGAAGCTTTCTTT	CASSYSRRSTLEAFF
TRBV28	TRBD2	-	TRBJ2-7	TGTGCCAGCAGTTCACCGACTAGCGGGAGCTACGAGCAGTACTTC	CASSSPTSGSYEQYF
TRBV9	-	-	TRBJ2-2	TGTGCCAGCAGCGTAGACGGTGGCTTTCAGAACACCGGGGAGCTGTTTTTT	CASSVDGGFQNTGELFF
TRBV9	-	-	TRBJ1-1	TGTGCCAGCAGCGTAGGCGCAAAAGTTTGGGGTACTGAAGCTTTCTTT	CASSVGAKVWGTEAFF
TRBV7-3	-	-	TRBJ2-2	TGTGCCAGCAGCCCCACAAGGATTGGAAACACCGGGGAGCTGTTTTTT	CASSPTRIGNTGELFF
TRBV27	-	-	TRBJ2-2	TGTGCCAGCAGTTTGGCAGGTTGGAGCACGAACACCGGGGAGCTGTTTTTT	CASSLAGWSTNTGELFF
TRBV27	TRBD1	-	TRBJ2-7	TGTGCCAGCAGTAGGGAACCGACAGGGGGCTACGAGCAGTACTTC	CASSREPTGGYEQYF
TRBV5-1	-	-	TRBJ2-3	TGCGCCAGCAGCTTGACGGGGCGGATAGCTTCTAGCACAGATACGCAGTATTTT	CASSLTGRIASSTDTQYF
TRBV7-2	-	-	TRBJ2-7	TGTGCCAGCAGCTTACATATTGCGCCTACGGCGCAGTACTTC	CASSLHIAPTAQYF
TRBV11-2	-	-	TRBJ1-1	TGTGCCAGCAGCTATCATCTCGGACGGGAGAGGACTGAAGCTTTCTTT	CASSYHLGRERTEAFF
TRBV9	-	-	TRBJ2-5	TGTGCCAGCAGCGGTAGATATCCGTGGGAGACCCAGTACTTC	CASSGRYPWETQYF
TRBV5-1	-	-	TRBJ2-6	TGCGCCAGCAGCACCTCTGGGGCCAACGTCCTGACTTTC	CASSTSGANVLTF
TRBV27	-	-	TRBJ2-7	TGTGCCAGCGGAGACAGGTGGAGATTCGACGAGCAGTACTTC	CASGDRWRFDEQYF
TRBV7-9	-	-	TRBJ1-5	TGTGCCAGCAGGAAGGACGGCCGCAATCAGCCCCAGCATTTT	CASRKDGRNQPQHF
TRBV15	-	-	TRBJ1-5	TGTGCCACCAGCAGAAGGACTTCCCAGGCGTTTTCGAGCAATCAGCCCCAGCATTTT	CATSRRTSQAFSSNQPQHF
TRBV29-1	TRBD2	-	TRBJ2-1	TGCAGCGTTGTAGCGGGAGGGCCCTACAATGAGCAGTTCTTC	CSVVAGGPYNEQFF
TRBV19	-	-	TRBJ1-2	TGTGCCAGTAGTCTCTCGACGGAGGTCGGCTACACCTTC	CASSLSTEVGYTF
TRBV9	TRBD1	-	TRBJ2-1	TGTGCCAGCAGCGAGACAGGGGGGAAACACAGTGAGCAGTTCTTC	CASSETGGKHSEQFF
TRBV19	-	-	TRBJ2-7	TGTGCCAGTAGTATAATGAGCGCGGGGCACGAGCAGTACTTC	CASSIMSAGHEQYF
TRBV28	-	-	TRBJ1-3	TGTGCCAGCAGTTTTTGGCAAGAAAGGCCTGGAAACACCATATATTTT	CASSFWQERPGNTIYF
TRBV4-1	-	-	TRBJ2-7	TGCGCCAGCAGCCAAGGATATGGGGGCGAGCAGTACTTC	CASSQGYGGEQYF
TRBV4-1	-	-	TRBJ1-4	TGCGCCAGCAGCCAAGGGCTACTTATTGAAAAACTGTTTTTT	CASSQGLLIEKLFF
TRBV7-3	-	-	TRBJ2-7	TGTGCCAGCAGCTTATCCCCCGCGGGTGAGCAGTACTTC	CASSLSPAGEQYF
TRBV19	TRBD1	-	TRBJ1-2	TGTGCCAGTAAGGGGACAGGGCCCTATGGCTACACCTTC	CASKGTGPYGYTF
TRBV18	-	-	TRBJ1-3	TGTGCCAGCTCACCGCTGACAGGCCAGGCTGGAAACACCATATATTTT	CASSPLTGQAGNTIYF
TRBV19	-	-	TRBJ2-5	TGTGCCAGTAGTATAGAGTCTTCGACCAGCATCCAGTACTTC	CASSIESSTSIQYF